The 25 T cell receptor beta chains listed next were all sequenced from one sample in a study of T-cell reconstitution after alpha-beta-depleted transplantation in children. As it was prepared, the TCRbeta library received unique molecular identifiers. Using its own MiXCR run on the PCR reads, TCRdb lists one record per CDR3 protein. The sample yields some 520,000 distinct CDR3 sequences, 30% to 35% seen once. Sequenced material: PBMCs from the stem cell graft donor, taken from the stem cell graft. These receptors all come from a human donor who donated a stem cell graft to a child with aplastic anemia.

This clonotype was seen at least ten times. CDR3 bases: TGTGCCAGCAGCGCCTCCGGGACGACAATAGGCGGGAGTATGGGGTACAATGAGCAGTTCTTC. Its protein is CASSASGTTIGGSMGYNEQFF. V usage is TRBV5-6 and J usage is TRBJ2-1; 7 bases map to TRBD2. CDR3 length equals 21 residues. With V trimmed by 4 bases and J by 4 bases, 26 bases remained unmatched. Germline CDR1 SGHDT, CDR2 YYEEEE.

Concerning this clonotype itself: One junction end disagrees with the germline gene, perhaps due to a read error. The chain joins TRBV11-2 to TRBJ2-3; 9 nucleotides agree with TRBD2. This CDR3 is 17 amino acids long. Germline CDR1 and CDR2: SGHAT and FQNNGV. The CDR3, as DNA: TGTGCCAGCAGTTTAGATAGTAGCGGGAGTGGGACAGATACGCAGTATTTT. It encodes CASSLDSSGSGTDTQYF.

In its sample, this clonotype was seen many times. The chain carries TRBV6-2 or TRBV6-3 and TRBJ2-7; 9 bases map to TRBD1. This CDR3 spans 16 amino acids. Germline V CDR1 and CDR2: MNHEY, SVGEGT. V dropped 5 bases and J dropped 0; count of bases not matched to a gene: 8. The DNA for the CDR3 is TGTGCCAGCAGTGACCCCGGGACAGGGAGCTCCTACGAGCAGTACGTC. Its translation is CASSDPGTGSSYEQYV.

This clonotype turned up a few times. CDR3 in amino acids: CASSETVSMNTEAFF. CDR3 nucleotides: TGTGCCAGCAGTGAAACAGTCTCCATGAACACTGAAGCTTTCTTT. J is TRBJ1-1 and V is TRBV6-1; D is unresolved. Germline V gene sequence: CDR1 MNHNS, CDR2 SASEGT. V gave up 2 bases and J gave up 0 bases, with 10 bases separating them. The CDR3 is made up of 15 amino acids.

The chain carries TRBV29-1 and TRBJ1-1; a possible D gene is TRBD1 (5 bases). The CDR3 has 14 residues. Germline loops: CDR1 SQVTM, CDR2 ANQGSEA. With 4 bases removed from V and 0 bases from J, the gap between germline ends came to 12 bases. This CDR3 is CSVGAGLMNTEAFF. The CDR3 nucleotides read TGCAGCGTTGGGGCGGGGCTCATGAACACTGAAGCTTTCTTT.

In this sample, this clonotype turned up a few times. This sequence joins TRBV12-3 or TRBV12-4 and TRBJ2-5; D possibly corresponds to TRBD1 (5 bases). V gave up 3 bases and J gave up 3 bases, with 8 bases separating them. The CDR3 extends over 13 amino acids. The CDR3, as DNA: TGTGCCAGCAGTTTTTTCAGGGAAGAGACCCAGTACTTC. As protein: CASSFFREETQYF.

This chain connects TRBV5-1 to TRBJ1-4, with D uncertain. V gave up 0 bases and J gave up 5 bases, with 14 bases separating them. The CDR3 consists of 16 residues. In germline, CDR1 is SGHRS, CDR2 YFSETQ. The CDR3 sequence: CASSLGQASPNEKLFF. CDR3 coding DNA: TGCGCCAGCAGCTTGGGCCAGGCGTCGCCCAATGAAAAACTGTTTTTT.

Turning to this clonotype: The DNA is left out, because the CDR3 cannot be placed on it with certainty; the CDR3 is given as TCRdb lists it. The chain recombines TRBV5-1 with TRBJ2-2; the D call of TRBD1 is as the table states it, not checked on the DNA. Germline values: CDR1 SGHRS, CDR2 YFSETQ. The CDR3 is 14 residues long, ends included. CDR3 protein: CASSSSTGTGELFF.

The V and J genes are TRBV28 and TRBJ2-7, with D unclear. Trimming left V 2 bases short and J 5 bases short, with 10 bases between. The CDR3 is 13 amino acids. Germline-derived CDR1 and CDR2 are MDHEN and SYDVKM. The CDR3 DNA follows: TGTGCCAGCAGTTTAAGCTTGGGCGACGAGCAGTACTTC. Translating gives CASSLSLGDEQYF.

In its sample, this clonotype was seen a few times. The chain is built from TRBV29-1 and TRBJ2-1, with 11 bases aligning to TRBD2. The V gene end was trimmed by 4 bases and the J gene end by 0 bases; junction bases not matched to a gene: 5. CDR3 length: 16 residues. The germline V gene has CDR1 SQVTM and CDR2 ANQGSEA. The DNA of the CDR3 is TGCAGCGTTGCCGGGACTAGCGGCCACTCCTACAATGAGCAGTTCTTC. Protein: CSVAGTSGHSYNEQFF.

V is TRBV25-1 and J is TRBJ1-1; perhaps TRBD1 as D (6 bases). Trimming shortened V by 5 bases and J by 0 bases, and 13 bases separated the two germline ends. From germline, CDR1 is MGHDK and CDR2 SYGVNS. The CDR3 sequence is 15 residues long. CDR3 sequence (DNA): TGTGCCAGCAGTAAACGGACAGACCTGAACACTGAAGCTTTCTTT. As protein: CASSKRTDLNTEAFF.

This chain connects TRBV11-2 to TRBJ2-1; 7 bases align to TRBD2. CDR1 is SGHAT, CDR2 FQNNGV, per germline. The V gene end was trimmed by 5 bases and the J gene end by 15 bases; junction bases not matched to a gene: 10. The CDR3 extends over 12 amino acids. CDR3 sequence reads: CASSIKRGYPFF. DNA for the CDR3: TGTGCCAGCAGCATAAAGCGGGGCTATCCGTTCTTC.

The chain uses TRBV11-2 and TRBJ1-1, with D tentatively TRBD1 (5 bases). The CDR3 contains 16 residues. Germline CDR1 SGHAT, CDR2 FQNNGV. V was cut by 3 bases and J by 7 bases, with 21 bases left in between. This CDR3 reads CASSLELVMTGGEAFF. CDR3 nucleotides: TGTGCCAGCAGCTTGGAACTTGTAATGACGGGGGGTGAAGCTTTCTTT.

This rearrangement joins TRBV4-3 to TRBJ2-5, with TRBD2 matching over 11 bases. V shed 3 bases, J shed 2 bases, and the junction held 8 bases outside the gene matches. Germline V gene data show CDR1 as LGHNA and CDR2 as YSLEER. The CDR3 covers 17 residues. The CDR3, as DNA: TGCGCCAGCAGCCAGAAGAGATGGACTAGCGGGCAAGAGACCCAGTACTTC. Its translation: CASSQKRWTSGQETQYF.

The chain links TRBV18 to TRBJ2-7, with TRBD2 matching 13 bases. Trimming cost V 4 bases and J 4 bases; bases outside gene matches: 7. The CDR3 extends over 16 amino acids. Germline lookup yields CDR1 KGHSH and CDR2 LQKENI. For the CDR3, the DNA is TGTGCCAGCTCACTAACCGGGACTAGCGGGAAGTACGAGCAGTACTTC. It codes for CASSLTGTSGKYEQYF.

The rearrangement joins TRBV2 to TRBJ1-5, with D possibly being TRBD1 (5 bases). The V and J ends lost 6 bases and 5 bases respectively, with 17 bases between them. The CDR3 runs to 15 residues. Per the germline V gene, CDR1 is SNHLY and CDR2 is FYNNEI. The chain's CDR3 is CASRPPRVGHQPQHF. CDR3 DNA: TGTGCCAGCAGGCCCCCCAGGGTAGGGCATCAGCCCCAGCATTTT.

This chain joins TRBV10-3 and TRBJ1-4; the match to TRBD1 covers 7 bases. Trimming at V came to 6 bases and at J to 5 bases, leaving 9 bases not matched to a gene. The CDR3 is 15 residues long. Germline loops: CDR1 ENHRY, CDR2 SYGVKD. CDR3 loop: CAIRERQGSNEKLFF. The CDR3 DNA follows: TGTGCCATCAGGGAGAGACAGGGCTCCAATGAAAAACTGTTTTTT.

This clonotype has just a few counts. The rearrangement links TRBV29-1 to TRBJ2-7; D ambiguous. This CDR3 is built from 13 residues. The germline V gene has CDR1 SQVTM and CDR2 ANQGSEA. Trimming left V 3 bases short and J 6 bases short, with 15 bases between. The CDR3 sequence is CSVERTALGEQYF. CDR3 sequence (DNA): TGCAGCGTTGAGCGGACCGCCCTGGGCGAGCAGTACTTC.

The chain is built from TRBV6-4 and TRBJ2-2, with TRBD2 matching 10 bases. Germline V gene sequence: CDR1 MRHNA, CDR2 SNTAGT. J was trimmed by 4 bases and V by 0 bases; bases with no gene match: 5. The CDR3 loop spans 17 amino acids. CDR3 amino acids: CASSDSRIAGGTGELFF. As DNA, the CDR3 is TGTGCCAGCAGTGACTCGAGGATAGCGGGAGGCACCGGGGAGCTGTTTTTT.

This rearrangement joins TRBV7-4 to TRBJ2-7, with D possibly matching TRBD1 (6 bases). In germline, CDR1 is SGHVT, CDR2 SQSDAQ. Trimming took 1 base from V and 0 from J, leaving 16 bases between them. CDR3 length: 17 amino acids. The chain's CDR3 is CASSLEQGRPISYEQYF. CDR3 bases: TGTGCCAGCAGCTTAGAACAGGGCAGACCGATCTCCTACGAGCAGTACTTC.

This clonotype was picked up many times. The chain has TRBV20-1 and TRBJ2-5; 14 nucleotides line up with TRBD2. CDR3 length equals 18 residues. Germline loops: CDR1 DFQATT, CDR2 SNEGSKA (reference sequence). The trim removed 1 base at V and 5 bases at J, leaving 12 bases unmatched. The CDR3, as DNA: TGCAGTGCTAGAGGCGGAGGGACTAGCGGGAGTGGGTGGGAGACCCAGTACTTC. This sequence encodes CSARGGGTSGSGWETQYF.

Only a few counts were recorded for this clonotype. This chain links TRBV12-3 or TRBV12-4 with TRBJ1-3; TRBD1 matches 10 bases. This CDR3 region has 13 residues. V was clipped by 6 bases and J by 9 bases; unmatched bases: 5. The CDR3 sequence is CASREGTGATIYF. CDR3 in DNA: TGTGCCAGCAGGGAAGGGACAGGGGCCACCATATATTTT.

The gene calls are TRBV28 and TRBJ2-4; a weak D match, TRBD2 (6 bases). The germline CDR1 and CDR2 sequences are MDHEN and SYDVKM. The ends were cut back, 5 bases at V and 1 base at J, with 18 bases in the middle. There are 17 residues in the CDR3. The CDR3 region has the DNA TGTGCCAGCAGTCCCGGGAGCCTCTCTTTGGCCAAAAACATTCAGTACTTC. This translates into CASSPGSLSLAKNIQYF.

This clonotype has just a few counts. The chain carries TRBV4-3 and TRBJ2-1; D may correspond to TRBD1 or TRBD2 (5 bases each). Trimming pared 0 bases from V and 10 bases from J, leaving 16 bases between. This CDR3 is 15 amino acids long. CDR1 and CDR2 from the germline V gene are LGHNA and YSLEER. Written as DNA, the CDR3 is TGCGCCAGCAGCCAAGATTGGGGTGACTGGGGGGAGCAGTTCTTC. This translates into CASSQDWGDWGEQFF.

V usage is TRBV14 and J usage is TRBJ2-1; no clear D gene. The CDR3 is made up of 13 amino acids. The germline CDR1 and CDR2 sequences are SGHDN and FVKESK. V lost 1 base, J lost 8 bases, and 9 bases lay in between. CDR3 sequence: CASSQVVNYEQFF. CDR3 DNA: TGTGCCAGCAGCCAAGTTGTCAATTATGAGCAGTTCTTC. Variable domain in full (rest from reference TRBV14 and TRBJ2-1): EAGVTQFPSHSVIEKGQTVTLRCDPISGHDNLYWYRRVMGKEIKFLLHFVKESKQDESGMPNNRFLAERTGGTYSTLKVQPAELEDSGVYFCASSQVVNYEQFFGPGTRLTVL.